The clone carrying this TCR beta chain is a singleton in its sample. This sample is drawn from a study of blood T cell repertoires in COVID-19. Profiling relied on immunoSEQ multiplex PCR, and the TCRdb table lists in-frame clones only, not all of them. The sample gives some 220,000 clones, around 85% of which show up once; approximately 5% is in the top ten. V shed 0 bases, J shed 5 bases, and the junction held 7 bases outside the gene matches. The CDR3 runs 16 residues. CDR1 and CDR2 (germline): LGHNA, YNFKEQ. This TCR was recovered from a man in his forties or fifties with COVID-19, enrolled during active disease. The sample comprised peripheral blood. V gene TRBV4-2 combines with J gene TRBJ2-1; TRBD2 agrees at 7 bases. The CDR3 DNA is TGTGCCAGCAGCCAAGATCCCCAGCGGGGCCACAATGAGCAGTTCTTC. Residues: CASSQDPQRGHNEQFF.